These 20 T cell receptor beta chains came from one sample sequenced in a study of shared clonotypes between healthy human individuals. Naive CD8 cells lacked CD45RO, underwent positive selection for CCR7 and left out terminally differentiated effector memory CD45RA+ cells. Libraries were prepared by immunoSEQ multiplex PCR; TCRdb keeps only in-frame clonotypes and omits some of them. Here the sample spans 800,000 or so clones, roughly 96% being singletons. Sequenced input: naive CD8+ T cells sorted from blood. The receptor source for this set is a man aged 25 to 40 in good health.

This clone has a single count. V and J are TRBV4-3 and TRBJ2-5, with TRBD2 matching 11 bases. CDR3 length: 16 amino acids. After removal of 1 base from V and 4 bases from J, the junction contained 5 bases not matched to a gene. Germline CDR1 is LGHNA and CDR2 is YSLEER. The CDR3 nucleotides are TGCGCCAGCAGCCAAGGACTAGCGGGACAGGGAGAGACCCAGTACTTC. This sequence encodes CASSQGLAGQGETQYF.

This clone appeared a single time. The chain recombines TRBV27 with TRBJ2-3; perhaps TRBD1 as D (5 bases). The CDR3 loop spans 12 amino acids. Trimming cost V 6 bases and J 1 base, with 5 bases left between them. Germline V gives CDR1 MNHEY, CDR2 SMNVEV (reference sequence). CDR3 protein: CASRTGTDTQYF. For the CDR3, the DNA is TGTGCCAGCAGGACAGGCACAGATACGCAGTATTTT.

This clone appeared a single time. This chain joins TRBV11-3 and TRBJ2-5, with D tentatively TRBD2 (5 bases). The V end lost 1 base, the J end lost 4 bases, and 7 bases lay between the germline ends. CDR3 length: 13 amino acids. CDR1 SGHNT and CDR2 YENEEA come from the germline V gene. In DNA form, the CDR3 reads TGTGCCAGCAGCTTAGCAGGAGGAGAGACCCAGTACTTC. Protein product: CASSLAGGETQYF.

Concerning this clone: The same CDR3 also results from other DNA sequences found in this sample. The rearrangement links TRBV7-8 to TRBJ2-3; no clear D gene. With 1 base removed from V and 2 bases from J, the gap between germline ends came to 10 bases. The CDR3 covers 15 residues. Germline assignment: CDR1 SGHVS and CDR2 FQNEAQ. CDR3 sequence reads: CASSLGLHFTDTQYF. The CDR3 DNA sequence: TGTGCCAGCAGCTTAGGGCTTCACTTCACAGATACGCAGTATTTT.

The V gene is TRBV7-2, the J gene TRBJ2-3, with 12 bases that match TRBD2. Germline CDR1 is SGHTA and CDR2 is FQGNSA. With V trimmed by 2 bases and J by 4 bases, 4 bases remained unmatched. This CDR3 is built from 16 residues. The CDR3, as DNA: TGTGCCAGCAGCTTAAGACTAGCGGGAGCTGCAGATACGCAGTATTTT. Translated: CASSLRLAGAADTQYF.

V usage is TRBV2 and J usage is TRBJ2-1; 7 bases match TRBD2. The germline gives CDR1 SNHLY, CDR2 FYNNEI. J was trimmed by 3 bases and V by 6 bases; bases with no gene match: 8. This CDR3 has 15 residues. The CDR3: CASRAGTTYYNEQFF. CDR3 DNA: TGTGCCAGCAGGGCCGGGACTACCTACTACAATGAGCAGTTCTTC.

The genes are TRBV15 and TRBJ2-6; maybe TRBD1 (5 bases). The germline V and J ends were trimmed by 1 base and 3 bases, with 10 bases remaining between them. In germline, CDR1 is LNHNV, CDR2 YYDKDF (reference sequence). The CDR3 runs 16 residues. CDR3 coding DNA: TGTGCCACCAGCAGAGTAGGGGAATTTGGGGCCAACGTCCTGACTTTC. Its protein is CATSRVGEFGANVLTF.

The genes are TRBV7-2 and TRBJ2-1; D possibly corresponds to TRBD2 (6 bases). CDR1 SGHTA and CDR2 FQGNSA come from the germline V gene. This CDR3 spans 16 amino acids. V lost 1 base and J lost 4, with 14 bases in between. CDR3: CASSLDGTQPYNEQFF. CDR3 sequence (DNA): TGTGCCAGCAGCTTAGACGGGACTCAGCCTTACAATGAGCAGTTCTTC.

This clone was seen a single time. The chain recombines TRBV4-3 with TRBJ2-2; TRBD2 matches at 7 bases. The CDR3 contains 15 residues. The V gene's germline CDR1 is LGHNA and CDR2 YSLEER. V shed 2 bases, J shed 9 bases, and the junction held 9 bases outside the gene matches. The CDR3 loop is CASSQLDQGGRELFF. In DNA, the CDR3 is TGCGCCAGCAGCCAACTGGATCAGGGAGGGAGGGAGCTGTTTTTT.

The chain uses TRBV7-9 and TRBJ1-1; TRBD1 aligns across 7 bases. Per germline, CDR1 SEHNR and CDR2 FQNEAQ (reference sequence). V gave up 0 bases and J gave up 10 bases; unmatched junction bases: 2. The CDR3 spans 12 residues. CDR3 in DNA: TGTGCCAGCAGCTTAGCAGGGGGCGTAGCTTTCTTT. Protein: CASSLAGGVAFF.

This clone was found a few times. This rearrangement joins TRBV10-1 to TRBJ2-7, with a weak D call TRBD2 (5 bases). The ends were cut back, 2 bases at V and 3 bases at J, with 5 bases in the middle. The CDR3 extends over 12 amino acids. Germline V gene sequence: CDR1 WNHNN, CDR2 SYGVQD (reference sequence). The CDR3 nucleotides read TGCGCCAGCAGTGAGGGAGGCTACGAGCAGTACTTC. It specifies CASSEGGYEQYF.

This clone showed up just once. The genes are TRBV11-2 and TRBJ2-2, with D tentatively TRBD1 or TRBD2 (6 bases each). The V and J ends lost 5 bases and 1 base respectively, with 14 bases between them. The germline CDR1 and CDR2 sequences are SGHAT and FQNNGV. CDR3 length equals 16 residues. Here the CDR3 reads CASSALGGLNTGELFF. CDR3 nucleotides: TGTGCCAGCAGCGCACTCGGGGGCCTGAACACCGGGGAGCTGTTTTTT.

This clone was seen a single time. This sequence joins TRBV4-1 and TRBJ2-7, with TRBD2 matching over 10 bases. Trimming cost V 5 bases and J 2 bases; bases outside gene matches: 6. Per germline, CDR1 MGHRA and CDR2 YSYEKL. The CDR3 has 15 amino acids. The CDR3 coding sequence is TGCGCCAGCAGCGTAGCTAGCGGGAGTACCTACGAGCAGTACTTC. Amino acid sequence: CASSVASGSTYEQYF.

V usage is TRBV29-1 and J usage is TRBJ2-5; 8 bases fit TRBD2. CDR1 SQVTM and CDR2 ANQGSEA come from the germline V gene. V lost 0 bases to trimming and J lost 5 bases; unmatched junction nucleotides: 17. The CDR3 covers 18 residues. CDR3 sequence reads: CSVEDREKREIGRETQYF. Here the CDR3 DNA reads TGCAGCGTTGAAGATCGGGAGAAGCGGGAGATTGGCCGGGAGACCCAGTACTTC.

The V call is TRBV4-3, the J call TRBJ2-7; 9 nucleotides match TRBD1. Germline trimming cut 0 bases from V and 3 bases from J; bases unmatched to any gene: 6. Per germline, CDR1 LGHNA and CDR2 YSLEER. The CDR3 covers 16 residues. The CDR3 loop reads CASSQDDRDRVYEQYF. The CDR3 DNA is TGCGCCAGCAGCCAAGATGACCGGGACAGGGTCTACGAGCAGTACTTC.

The chain is built from TRBV4-3 and TRBJ1-1; D not resolved. Between the trimmed V and J ends, which lost 0 bases and 7 bases, there was a span of 15 bases. The CDR3 totals 15 residues. CDR1 is LGHNA, CDR2 YSLEER, per germline. CDR3 loop: CASSQDLFKAGEAFF. The CDR3 DNA sequence: TGCGCCAGCAGCCAAGATTTGTTTAAGGCAGGTGAAGCTTTCTTT.

The V call is TRBV5-4, the J call TRBJ2-1; D ambiguous. Germline values: CDR1 SGHNT, CDR2 YYREEE (reference sequence). The CDR3 is 13 residues long. Trimming pared 2 bases from V and 1 base from J, leaving 4 bases between. Written as DNA, the CDR3 is TGTGCCAGCAGCTTACGGTCCTACAATGAGCAGTTCTTC. Protein product: CASSLRSYNEQFF.

The rearrangement links TRBV5-1 to TRBJ2-1; D not certain. V lost 0 bases and J lost 2, with 9 bases in between. Germline lookup yields CDR1 SGHRS and CDR2 YFSETQ. The CDR3 length is 15 residues. CDR3 loop: CASSLDRFAYNEQFF. As DNA, the CDR3 is TGCGCCAGCAGCTTGGATCGATTTGCCTACAATGAGCAGTTCTTC.

This clone appeared a single time. The rearrangement joins TRBV27 to TRBJ2-7, with a weak D call TRBD2 (5 bases). The CDR3 is 13 residues long. Trimming took 8 bases from V and 7 from J, leaving 18 bases between them. Germline loops: CDR1 MNHEY, CDR2 SMNVEV (reference sequence). CDR3 amino acids: CASALAVLREQYF. The CDR3 DNA reads as TGTGCCAGCGCCCTAGCCGTCCTGAGGGAGCAGTACTTC.

This chain links TRBV7-9 with TRBJ2-1; D possibly matches TRBD1 or TRBD2 (5 bases each). CDR1 is SEHNR, CDR2 FQNEAQ, per germline (reference sequence). The CDR3 contains 12 residues. The ends were cut back, 7 bases at V and 8 bases at J, with 12 bases in the middle. The CDR3 protein is CASMGLAYEQFF. DNA of the CDR3: TGTGCCAGCATGGGGCTAGCATATGAGCAGTTCTTC.